Following are 12 T cell receptor beta chains from one sample sequenced in a study of T cells in tuberculosis. Time point of the sample: new active TB diagnosis, blood taken before or within 7 days of starting treatment. TCRdb's copy holds only in-frame clones and misses some; the assay was immunoSEQ multiplex PCR. The data hold tens of thousands of clones, with 70% to 90% observed a single time. The material was PBMCs, obtained at tuberculosis diagnosis. The receptors shown here come from an adult with tuberculosis.

J is TRBJ1-2 and V is TRBV6-6, with a weak D call TRBD1 (6 bases). The CDR3 length is 15 residues. V was shortened by 0 bases and J by 6 bases, with 14 bases between the two germline ends. CDR1 MNHNY and CDR2 SVGAGI come from the germline V gene (reference sequence). The DNA for the CDR3 is TGTGCCAGCAGTTACTCGGGGGCAGGGGTGCATGGCTACACCTTC. The encoded protein is CASSYSGAGVHGYTF.

The chain joins TRBV7-8 to TRBJ1-1; D remains ambiguous. This CDR3 comprises 14 residues. Per the germline V gene, CDR1 is SGHVS and CDR2 is FQNEAQ. Deletions cut 6 bases from V and 1 base from J, with 12 bases between. In DNA form, the CDR3 reads TGTGCCAGCAGTTTCGGGTATAGGAACACTGAAGCTTTCTTT. Translated: CASSFGYRNTEAFF.

The chain joins TRBV15 to TRBJ1-1; 7 nucleotides line up with TRBD1. Germline-derived CDR1 and CDR2 are LNHNV and YYDKDF (reference sequence). The CDR3 totals 15 residues. V was pared by 0 bases and J by 1 base, with 2 bases of the junction left unmatched. CDR3 region: CATSRENRGNTEAFF. DNA for the CDR3: TGTGCCACCAGCAGAGAGAACAGGGGGAACACTGAAGCTTTCTTT. The full variable domain, rest sourced from reference TRBV15 and TRBJ1-1, is DAMVIQNPRYQVTQFGKPVTLSCSQTLNHNVMYWYQQKSSQAPKLLFHYYDKDFNNEADTPDNFQSRRPNTSFCFLDIRSPGLGDTAMYLCATSRENRGNTEAFFGQGTRLTVV.

The chain is built from TRBV30 and TRBJ2-1; 12 positions match TRBD1. The CDR3 extends over 15 amino acids. V shed 3 bases and J 10 bases; nucleotides not matched to a gene: 10. The germline V gene has CDR1 GTSNPN and CDR2 SVGIG (reference sequence). The CDR3 sequence: CAWRTGTGGREEQFF. CDR3 bases: TGTGCCTGGAGAACCGGGACAGGGGGCCGGGAGGAGCAGTTCTTC. Together with reference TRBV30 and TRBJ2-1, the CDR3 gives the full variable domain: SQTIHQWPATLVQPVGSPLSLECTVEGTSNPNLYWYRQAAGRGLQLLFYSVGIGQISSEVPQNLSASRPQDRQFILSSKKLLLSDSGFYLCAWRTGTGGREEQFFGPGTRLTVL.

The V call is TRBV30, the J call TRBJ1-3, with D tentatively TRBD1 (5 bases). Germline values: CDR1 GTSNPN, CDR2 SVGIG (reference sequence). With 2 bases removed from V and 2 bases from J, the gap between germline ends came to 10 bases. The CDR3 is 14 amino acids. The CDR3: CAWSQGITGNTIYF. CDR3 DNA sequence: TGTGCCTGGAGTCAGGGTATCACTGGAAACACCATATATTTT. The full variable domain, rest sourced from reference TRBV30 and TRBJ1-3, is SQTIHQWPATLVQPVGSPLSLECTVEGTSNPNLYWYRQAAGRGLQLLFYSVGIGQISSEVPQNLSASRPQDRQFILSSKKLLLSDSGFYLCAWSQGITGNTIYFGEGSWLTVV.

The chain carries TRBV5-1 and TRBJ1-2; tentative D call: TRBD1 (6 bases). Germline V gene lookup returns CDR1 SGHRS and CDR2 YFSETQ. The CDR3 loop spans 16 amino acids. Trimming pared 3 bases from V and 1 base from J, leaving 16 bases between. CDR3 sequence (DNA): TGCGCCAGCAGCTGGGGGACACGCACCGGTAACTATGGCTACACCTTC. Amino acid sequence: CASSWGTRTGNYGYTF.

The chain joins TRBV28 to TRBJ2-3; 11 nucleotides align to TRBD2. This CDR3 is built from 17 residues. V shed 5 bases, J shed 0 bases, and the junction held 7 bases outside the gene matches. Germline CDR1 is MDHEN and CDR2 is SYDVKM. CDR3: CASSHSRLAGSTDTQYF. CDR3 nucleotide sequence: TGTGCCAGCAGTCACTCAAGACTAGCGGGAAGCACAGATACGCAGTATTTT. Complete variable domain (other parts from reference TRBV28 and TRBJ2-3): DVKVTQSSRYLVKRTGEKVFLECVQDMDHENMFWYRQDPGLGLRLIYFSYDVKMKEKGDIPEGYSVSREKKERFSLILESASTNQTSMYLCASSHSRLAGSTDTQYFGPGTRLTVL.

The V call is TRBV5-4, the J call TRBJ1-5; 10 bases match TRBD1. Germline values: CDR1 SGHNT, CDR2 YYREEE (reference sequence). Trimming cost V 4 bases and J 5 bases; bases outside gene matches: 6. The CDR3 is 15 residues long. Here the CDR3 reads CASSRDRGKDQPQHF. CDR3 sequence (DNA): TGTGCCAGCAGCCGGGACAGGGGAAAGGATCAGCCCCAGCATTTT.

The CDR3 here is CASSVGGGTYEQYF. The DNA of the CDR3 is TGTGCCAGCAGCGTAGGTGGCGGAACCTACGAGCAGTACTTC. This chain uses TRBV9 with TRBJ2-7; D is ambiguous. The germline V and J ends were trimmed by 0 bases and 2 bases, with 9 bases remaining between them. Germline loops: CDR1 SGDLS, CDR2 YYNGEE. There are 14 residues in the CDR3.

In its sample, this clone was seen once. Other DNA sequences in this specimen translate into the identical CDR3. This chain links TRBV6-1 with TRBJ2-7, with D unresolved. Germline values: CDR1 MNHNS, CDR2 SASEGT. V was pared by 5 bases and J by 4 bases, with 6 bases between. The length of the CDR3 is 11 residues. CDR3 sequence reads: CASSFSYEQYF. Written as DNA, the CDR3 is TGTGCCAGCAGTTTCAGTTACGAGCAGTACTTC.

The V and J genes are TRBV6-6 and TRBJ1-2; maybe TRBD1 (6 bases). V lost 2 bases to trimming and J lost 10 bases, with 14 bases between them. CDR1 is MNHNY, CDR2 SVGAGI, per germline (reference sequence). The CDR3 is 13 amino acids. The CDR3 protein is CASSYLRQDLYTF. The CDR3 DNA follows: TGTGCCAGCAGTTACCTCCGACAGGACCTCTACACCTTC.

This chain uses TRBV30 with TRBJ2-1; D is possibly TRBD2 (5 bases). This CDR3 is built from 13 residues. With 4 bases removed from V and 1 base from J, the gap between germline ends came to 8 bases. CDR1 is GTSNPN and CDR2 is SVGIG in the germline V gene (reference sequence). CDR3 sequence: CAWKRGSYNEQFF. CDR3 sequence (DNA): TGTGCCTGGAAACGGGGTTCCTACAATGAGCAGTTCTTC.